These 26 T cell receptor beta chains share one sample of origin, sequenced in a study of blood T cell repertoires in COVID-19. The data were produced by immunoSEQ multiplex PCR, yet TCRdb's version contains in-frame clones alone and is incomplete. The table lists about 110,000 clones, 84% of them singletons, with approximately 7.9% in the top ten. Sequenced sample: peripheral blood. These receptor sequences come from a woman older than 75 with active or convalescent COVID-19.

V usage is TRBV5-6 and J usage is TRBJ1-1, with a possible D match to TRBD1 (5 bases). This CDR3 is 15 amino acids long. Trimming removed 4 bases at V and 10 bases at J, with 23 bases between. The germline gives CDR1 SGHDT, CDR2 YYEEEE. This CDR3 is CASSNRDYRLTGAFF. CDR3 DNA: TGTGCCAGCAGCAACCGGGACTACCGTCTTACGGGAGCTTTCTTT. Supplemented by reference TRBV5-6 and TRBJ1-1, the full variable domain reads DAGVTQSPTHLIKTRGQQVTLRCSPKSGHDTVSWYQQALGQGPQFIFQYYEEEERQRGNFPDRFSGHQFPNYSSELNVNALLLGDSALYLCASSNRDYRLTGAFFGQGTRLTVV.

This sequence joins TRBV10-1 and TRBJ2-7; 10 nucleotides agree with TRBD1. The CDR3 covers 15 residues. Germline V gene sequence: CDR1 WNHNN, CDR2 SYGVQD (reference sequence). The J segment lost 5 bases and the V segment lost 5 bases, leaving 9 bases of the junction unmatched. CDR3 sequence reads: CASSSTGTGVNEQYF. CDR3 DNA: TGCGCCAGCAGTAGCACCGGGACAGGGGTGAACGAGCAGTACTTC.

The CDR3 DNA reads TGTGCCAGCAGTGCCCTTCGCGGCACCGGGGAGCTGTTTTTT. Translation gives CASSALRGTGELFF. This sequence joins TRBV25-1 and TRBJ2-2; D is unclear. The CDR3 length is 14 residues. V shed 4 bases and J shed 4 bases, with 10 bases lying between them. Germline CDR1 reads MGHDK; CDR2 reads SYGVNS.

The chain has TRBV11-3 and TRBJ1-1; D is unclear. The CDR3 has 14 amino acids. Germline V gene sequence: CDR1 SGHNT, CDR2 YENEEA. V was shortened by 0 bases and J by 1 base, with 6 bases between the two germline ends. CDR3 sequence reads: CASSLESGNTEAFF. In nucleotides, the CDR3 is TGTGCCAGCAGCTTAGAGAGTGGGAACACTGAAGCTTTCTTT.

V usage is TRBV10-1 and J usage is TRBJ2-1; 10 nucleotides match TRBD2. From germline, CDR1 is WNHNN and CDR2 SYGVQD (reference sequence). CDR3 length: 16 amino acids. Losses at the gene ends were 0 bases for V and 6 bases for J; bases not matched to a gene: 5. The CDR3 DNA follows: TGCGCCAGCAGTGAGTCTAGCGGGAGGCCGGTCAATGAGCAGTTCTTC. Translated: CASSESSGRPVNEQFF.

The rearrangement joins TRBV5-1 to TRBJ2-2, with D tentatively TRBD1 (5 bases). V lost 2 bases and J lost 5, with 13 bases in between. CDR3 length equals 15 residues. CDR1 is SGHRS and CDR2 is YFSETQ in the germline V gene. In DNA, the CDR3 is TGCGCCAGCAGCTTCAGCCAGGGCACTACCGGGGAGCTGTTTTTT. This translates into CASSFSQGTTGELFF.

The V gene is TRBV25-1, the J gene TRBJ2-5; a weak D match, TRBD1 (5 bases). V lost 6 bases, J lost 4 bases, and 18 bases lay in between. The germline gives CDR1 MGHDK, CDR2 SYGVNS. This CDR3 region has 15 residues. CDR3 nucleotide sequence: TGTGCCAGCAGCAATCAGGGTAGGGTATCAGAGACCCAGTACTTC. Its protein product is CASSNQGRVSETQYF.

On this clone itself: One end of the junction does not line up with germline, which may come from a read error. The chain joins TRBV28 to TRBJ2-3, with D unresolved. The germline gives CDR1 MDHEN, CDR2 SYDVKM. This CDR3 region has 11 residues. The CDR3 protein is CASTTRRELFF. The CDR3 DNA follows: TGTGCCAGCACAACGCGTAGAGAGCTCTTTTTT.

This chain uses TRBV7-9 with TRBJ2-3; 7 bases line up with TRBD1. The CDR3 totals 14 residues. Germline CDR1 reads SEHNR; CDR2 reads FQNEAQ (reference sequence). The J segment lost 5 bases and the V segment lost 5 bases, leaving 7 bases of the junction unmatched. In DNA, the CDR3 is TGTGCCAGCAGCAGGGACAGCCCTCAAGATACGCAGTATTTT. Its protein product is CASSRDSPQDTQYF.

V is TRBV2 and J is TRBJ2-3; 7 nucleotides agree with TRBD1. CDR1 and CDR2 from the germline V gene are SNHLY and FYNNEI. V lost 8 bases to trimming and J lost 3 bases; unmatched junction nucleotides: 2. This CDR3 spans 12 amino acids. CDR3 bases: TGTGCCAGCTCCAGGGGGACAGATACGCAGTATTTT. Protein sequence: CASSRGTDTQYF.

This clone was recorded a few times. This chain uses TRBV18 with TRBJ2-2; a weak D match, TRBD1 (6 bases). The V end lost 3 bases, the J end lost 5 bases, and 16 bases lay between the germline ends. Germline CDR1 is KGHSH and CDR2 is LQKENI. The CDR3 length is 16 residues. CDR3: CASSPPPGQSTGELFF. The CDR3 DNA reads TGTGCCAGCTCACCGCCCCCGGGACAATCAACCGGGGAGCTGTTTTTT.

The chain uses TRBV9 and TRBJ1-3; unclear D gene. Trimming took off 0 bases at V and 0 bases at J, with 7 bases between the two ends. The germline CDR1 and CDR2 sequences are SGDLS and YYNGEE. This CDR3 comprises 15 residues. The CDR3: CASSVGLTSGNTIYF. In nucleotides, the CDR3 is TGTGCCAGCAGCGTAGGACTTACCTCTGGAAACACCATATATTTT.

V and J are TRBV7-2 and TRBJ1-2, with 10 bases fitting TRBD1. This CDR3 comprises 13 residues. Germline V gene data show CDR1 as SGHTA and CDR2 as FQGNSA. Trimming took 5 bases from V and 8 from J; bases not matched to a gene: 5. The chain's CDR3 is CASSPGQGDGYTF. CDR3 sequence (DNA): TGTGCCAGCAGCCCTGGACAGGGGGACGGCTACACCTTC.

The chain uses TRBV27 and TRBJ1-4, with a tentative D call TRBD1 (6 bases). The V end lost 3 bases, the J end lost 7 bases, and 18 bases lay between the germline ends. Looked up from germline, CDR1 is MNHEY and CDR2 is SMNVEV (reference sequence). This CDR3 is built from 16 residues. CDR3 region: CASSLLGGRGGEKLFF. The CDR3, as DNA: TGTGCCAGCAGTTTGCTGGGGGGGCGCGGTGGTGAAAAACTGTTTTTT.

The rearrangement links TRBV2 to TRBJ2-4, with TRBD1 as a possible D gene (5 bases). This CDR3 comprises 16 residues. Trimming left V 4 bases short and J 1 base short, with 14 bases between. Germline V gives CDR1 SNHLY, CDR2 FYNNEI. The CDR3 DNA follows: TGTGCCAGCAGTGGCAGGGTCCGCGAGGCCAAAAACATTCAGTACTTC. It codes for CASSGRVREAKNIQYF.

This clone was detected only a few times. V and J are TRBV6-2 or TRBV6-3 and TRBJ2-5; TRBD2 matches 8 bases. CDR3 length: 16 amino acids. V gave up 6 bases and J gave up 4 bases; unmatched junction bases: 13. The germline V gene has CDR1 MNHEY and CDR2 SVGEGT. The CDR3 loop reads CASSQLGGTSRETQYF. The CDR3 DNA reads as TGTGCCAGCAGCCAACTAGGCGGGACTAGTCGAGAGACCCAGTACTTC.

The chain links TRBV7-3 to TRBJ1-1; D might be TRBD1 (6 bases). With 5 bases removed from V and 1 base from J, the gap between germline ends came to 8 bases. CDR3 length: 13 amino acids. Germline-derived CDR1 and CDR2 are SGHTA and FQGTGA. The CDR3 loop reads CASSIQGNTEAFF. DNA of the CDR3: TGTGCCAGCAGCATACAGGGGAACACTGAAGCTTTCTTT.

This clone was counted a single time. V usage is TRBV7-9 and J usage is TRBJ2-2, with D unresolved. CDR1 is SEHNR and CDR2 is FQNEAQ in the germline V gene (reference sequence). This CDR3 is built from 14 residues. The V and J ends lost 2 bases and 4 bases respectively, with 8 bases between them. The CDR3 region has the DNA TGTGCCAGCAGCTTACATTTTCCCACCGGGGAGCTGTTTTTT. This translates into CASSLHFPTGELFF.

The genes are TRBV27 and TRBJ2-3; tentatively, D is TRBD2 (6 bases). Looked up from germline, CDR1 is MNHEY and CDR2 is SMNVEV (reference sequence). The V gene lost 2 bases and the J gene lost 6 bases, with 12 bases spanning the gap. The CDR3 spans 14 residues. The CDR3: CASSLLGEEDTQYF. The CDR3 nucleotides are TGTGCCAGCAGTTTACTGGGGGAGGAGGATACGCAGTATTTT.

V is TRBV18 and J is TRBJ1-3; 8 nucleotides line up with TRBD1. Germline CDR1 KGHSH, CDR2 LQKENI. The CDR3 is made up of 17 amino acids. The V segment lost 3 bases and the J segment 6 bases; nucleotides outside the gene matches: 13. The CDR3 nucleotides read TGTGCCAGCTCACCTGGTTTATGGCAGGGGGCTGAAAACACCATATATTTT. Its translation: CASSPGLWQGAENTIYF.

V usage is TRBV18 and J usage is TRBJ1-5, with D tentatively TRBD1 (5 bases). CDR3 size: 14 residues. Per the germline V gene, CDR1 is KGHSH and CDR2 is LQKENI. V shed 5 bases and J shed 1 base, with 9 bases lying between them. In nucleotides, the CDR3 is TGTGCCAGCTCAAAGGGACTGAGCAATCAGCCCCAGCATTTT. The encoded protein is CASSKGLSNQPQHF.

In this sample, this clone turned up once. The V gene is TRBV19, the J gene TRBJ1-5, with 7 bases matching TRBD1. The CDR3 consists of 17 residues. Trimming cost V 5 bases and J 3 bases; bases outside gene matches: 13. The germline gives CDR1 LNHDA, CDR2 SQIVND (reference sequence). The CDR3 sequence is CASSSRGGTVNNQPQHF. CDR3 DNA sequence: TGTGCCAGTAGTTCACGCGGCGGGACAGTCAACAATCAGCCCCAGCATTTT.

The chain employs TRBV10-2 and TRBJ1-4; D is ambiguous. Germline CDR1 and CDR2: WSHSY and SAAADI. Between the trimmed V and J ends, which lost 2 bases and 7 bases, there was a span of 2 bases. This CDR3 has 11 residues. CDR3 DNA: TGCGCCAGCAGTGAGCTTGAAAAACTGTTTTTT. Translating gives CASSELEKLFF.

This clone was seen more than once but under ten times. The V and J genes are TRBV9 and TRBJ1-5; a possible D gene is TRBD1 (6 bases). V was cut by 4 bases and J by 7 bases, with 21 bases left in between. This CDR3 contains 16 residues. Germline V CDR1 and CDR2: SGDLS, YYNGEE. CDR3 in amino acids: CASSSSPGGQGQPQHF. The CDR3 DNA sequence: TGTGCCAGCAGCTCATCCCCTGGCGGTCAGGGGCAGCCCCAGCATTTT.

The chain joins TRBV29-1 to TRBJ2-2; 7 bases match TRBD2. Trimming cost V 6 bases and J 7 bases; bases outside gene matches: 5. Germline V CDR1 and CDR2: SQVTM, ANQGSEA. This CDR3 contains 12 residues. CDR3 residues: CSVNTGGGELFF. Written as DNA, the CDR3 is TGCAGCGTAAACACGGGGGGCGGGGAGCTGTTTTTT.

This chain links TRBV27 with TRBJ1-2; the D gene is possibly TRBD1 (5 bases). Trimming left V 5 bases short and J 4 bases short, with 11 bases between. The CDR3 runs 13 residues. Germline assignment: CDR1 MNHEY and CDR2 SMNVEV (reference sequence). The CDR3 bases are TGTGCCAGCAGTCAATACAGGTTCTATGGCTACACCTTC. Its translation is CASSQYRFYGYTF.